A single sample gave rise to the 25 T cell receptor beta chains below, sequenced in a study of T cell responses to AZD1222 COVID-19 vaccine. TCRdb keeps only in-frame clones here, not all; method: immunoSEQ multiplex PCR. The repertoire consists of about 100,000 clones, with about 87% occurring once and the leading ten covering 4% to 4.5%. The material was peripheral blood, obtained on day 0 of MenACWY control vaccination. The origin of the receptors is an adult in good health.

The V call is TRBV11-2, the J call TRBJ1-1, with 10 nucleotides matching TRBD1. The CDR3 length is 15 residues. The V gene end was trimmed by 3 bases and the J gene end by 3 bases; junction bases not matched to a gene: 4. Germline V lookup: CDR1 SGHAT, CDR2 FQNNGV. Here the CDR3 DNA reads TGTGCCAGCAGCTTCCGAGGGACAGGGGACACTGAAGCTTTCTTT. Residues: CASSFRGTGDTEAFF. Supplemented by reference TRBV11-2 and TRBJ1-1, the full variable domain reads EAGVAQSPRYKIIEKRQSVAFWCNPISGHATLYWYQQILGQGPKLLIQFQNNGVVDDSQLPKDRFSAERLKGVDSTLKIQPAKLEDSAVYLCASSFRGTGDTEAFFGQGTRLTVV.

The chain is built from TRBV2 and TRBJ1-1; D gene ambiguous. Trimming shortened V by 8 bases and J by 0 bases, and 10 bases separated the two germline ends. The CDR3 is 13 amino acids. Germline assignment: CDR1 SNHLY and CDR2 FYNNEI. CDR3: CASPRAMNTEAFF. In nucleotides, the CDR3 is TGTGCCAGCCCACGGGCCATGAACACTGAAGCTTTCTTT.

This clone was detected a few times. The gene calls are TRBV5-1 and TRBJ1-1, with D tentatively TRBD1 (6 bases). Per the germline V gene, CDR1 is SGHRS and CDR2 is YFSETQ. The V and J ends lost 2 bases and 8 bases respectively, with 19 bases between them. There are 15 residues in the CDR3. The CDR3 DNA reads TGCGCCAGCAGCTTTGGGGGAGACAGGTTCCGAGAAGCTTTCTTT. Amino acids: CASSFGGDRFREAFF.

V and J are TRBV5-1 and TRBJ2-2, with D uncertain. Germline V gene sequence: CDR1 SGHRS, CDR2 YFSETQ. This CDR3 region has 14 residues. V was cut by 0 bases and J by 7 bases, with 10 bases left in between. The CDR3 here is CASSLAVTGGELFF. CDR3 bases: TGCGCCAGCAGCTTGGCCGTTACGGGCGGGGAGCTGTTTTTT.

This chain links TRBV6-2 or TRBV6-3 with TRBJ1-1; D possibly corresponds to TRBD1 (5 bases). The CDR3 is made up of 15 amino acids. Trimming removed 1 base at V and 0 bases at J, with 9 bases between. CDR1 is MNHEY, CDR2 SVGEGT, per germline. CDR3 nucleotide sequence: TGTGCCAGCAGTTACTGGGGGACGGTGAACACTGAAGCTTTCTTT. Protein sequence: CASSYWGTVNTEAFF.

This chain joins TRBV28 and TRBJ2-5; TRBD2 agrees at 9 bases. Losses at the gene ends were 5 bases for V and 2 bases for J; bases not matched to a gene: 6. CDR1 is MDHEN, CDR2 SYDVKM, per germline. This CDR3 spans 15 amino acids. The CDR3 DNA reads TGTGCCAGCAGTCTCCCGGGACTAGCACAAGAGACCCAGTACTTC. As protein: CASSLPGLAQETQYF.

The rearrangement links TRBV28 to TRBJ2-7; no reliable D call. CDR1 and CDR2 from the germline V gene are MDHEN and SYDVKM. The length of the CDR3 is 11 residues. Trimming took off 1 base at V and 3 bases at J, with 1 base between the two ends. In DNA, the CDR3 is TGTGCCAGCAGTTTATTCTACGAGCAGTACTTC. Amino acids: CASSLFYEQYF.

CDR3 amino acids: CASSIVGAGSNQPQHF. The DNA of the CDR3 is TGTGCCAGTAGTATAGTTGGGGCGGGGAGCAATCAGCCCCAGCATTTT. The J gene is TRBJ1-5, the V gene TRBV19; D is perhaps TRBD1 (5 bases). The CDR3 length is 16 residues. CDR1 and CDR2 from the germline V gene are LNHDA and SQIVND (reference sequence). V lost 1 base and J lost 1, with 11 bases in between.

The gene calls are TRBV7-7 and TRBJ2-3, with D tentatively TRBD1 (7 bases). The CDR3 has 16 residues. V was trimmed by 1 base and J by 1 base, leaving 12 bases between them. Germline CDR1 reads SSHAT; CDR2 reads FNYEAQ (reference sequence). The CDR3 region has the DNA TGTGCCAGCAGCTTAGGAACAGGGGAGGGCACAGATACGCAGTATTTT. This translates into CASSLGTGEGTDTQYF.

This sequence joins TRBV5-1 and TRBJ2-2; 12 nucleotides agree with TRBD1. Germline V gives CDR1 SGHRS, CDR2 YFSETQ. The CDR3 length is 14 residues. The J segment lost 6 bases and the V segment lost 4 bases, leaving 1 base of the junction unmatched. CDR3 coding DNA: TGCGCCAGCAGCAGGGACAGGGGGCCCGGGGAGCTGTTTTTT. This encodes CASSRDRGPGELFF.

This clone has just one count. In nucleotides, the CDR3 is TGTGCCAGCAGCTTGGCAAGAGCTCCAACAGATACGCAGTATTTT. It translates to CASSLARAPTDTQYF. J is TRBJ2-3 and V is TRBV5-4; D not resolved. CDR1 is SGHNT, CDR2 YYREEE, per germline (reference sequence). This CDR3 is built from 15 residues. The ends were cut back, 0 bases at V and 3 bases at J, with 11 bases in the middle.

The chain has TRBV30 and TRBJ2-2; D is unclear. V was trimmed by 2 bases and J by 5 bases, leaving 3 bases between them. The length of the CDR3 is 11 residues. Germline CDR1 GTSNPN, CDR2 SVGIG (reference sequence). CDR3 sequence reads: CAWSLTGELFF. DNA of the CDR3: TGTGCCTGGAGTCTTACCGGGGAGCTGTTTTTT.

The gene calls are TRBV6-1 and TRBJ2-6; no clear D gene. Trimming left V 2 bases short and J 0 bases short, with 5 bases between. The CDR3 contains 15 residues. Germline values: CDR1 MNHNS, CDR2 SASEGT. CDR3 sequence: CASSEQSSGANVLTF. CDR3 bases: TGTGCCAGCAGTGAACAGAGCTCTGGGGCCAACGTCCTGACTTTC.

This chain links TRBV12-3 or TRBV12-4 with TRBJ2-2; the D gene is possibly TRBD2 (5 bases). The length of the CDR3 is 13 residues. Between the trimmed V and J ends, which lost 4 bases and 4 bases, there was a span of 7 bases. CDR3 sequence: CASSWESTGELFF. For the CDR3, the DNA is TGTGCCAGCAGTTGGGAGTCCACCGGGGAGCTGTTTTTT.

The CDR3 loop is CASSQDRAGGGEKLFF. Here the CDR3 DNA reads TGCGCCAGCAGCCAAGATCGTGCAGGAGGAGGGGAAAAACTGTTTTTT. This sequence joins TRBV4-3 and TRBJ1-4; no clear D. V was trimmed by 0 bases and J by 8 bases, leaving 16 bases between them. CDR1 and CDR2 (germline): LGHNA, YSLEER. The CDR3 has 16 amino acids.

This chain joins TRBV5-1 and TRBJ2-1; D remains unclear. Deletions cut 4 bases from V and 3 bases from J, with 11 bases between. CDR1 is SGHRS and CDR2 is YFSETQ in the germline V gene. The CDR3 is made up of 14 amino acids. The CDR3 sequence: CASSPQSVYNEQFF. The CDR3 nucleotides read TGCGCCAGCAGCCCGCAATCTGTCTACAATGAGCAGTTCTTC.

The chain has TRBV7-3 and TRBJ2-5; D call uncertain. The CDR3 loop spans 15 amino acids. V dropped 2 bases and J dropped 0 bases, with 10 bases sitting between them. CDR1 is SGHTA, CDR2 FQGTGA, per germline. This chain's CDR3 is CASSLGMGYQETQYF. The CDR3 DNA reads TGTGCCAGCAGCTTAGGGATGGGGTACCAAGAGACCCAGTACTTC.

The rearrangement uses TRBV30 and TRBJ1-2, with TRBD1 matching over 10 bases. The length of the CDR3 is 14 residues. CDR1 GTSNPN and CDR2 SVGIG come from the germline V gene (reference sequence). Losses at the gene ends were 0 bases for V and 8 bases for J; bases not matched to a gene: 6. The CDR3 bases are TGTGCCTGGAGTGTCGCGACAGGGGGCGCGGGCTACACCTTC. It encodes CAWSVATGGAGYTF. The full variable domain, its missing parts supplied by reference TRBV30 and TRBJ1-2, is SQTIHQWPATLVQPVGSPLSLECTVEGTSNPNLYWYRQAAGRGLQLLFYSVGIGQISSEVPQNLSASRPQDRQFILSSKKLLLSDSGFYLCAWSVATGGAGYTFGSGTRLTVV.

The rearrangement links TRBV19 to TRBJ1-2; a weak D match, TRBD1 (5 bases). Germline V CDR1 and CDR2: LNHDA, SQIVND (reference sequence). This CDR3 is 13 amino acids long. Trimming left V 6 bases short and J 3 bases short, with 11 bases between. CDR3 sequence (DNA): TGTGCCAGTAGGCTAGACAGCCACTATGGCTACACCTTC. It specifies CASRLDSHYGYTF. Filled out from reference TRBV19 and TRBJ1-2, the complete variable domain reads DGGITQSPKYLFRKEGQNVTLSCEQNLNHDAMYWYRQDPGQGLRLIYYSQIVNDFQKGDIAEGYSVSREKKESFPLTVTSAQKNPTAFYLCASRLDSHYGYTFGSGTRLTVV.

The rearrangement links TRBV6-2 or TRBV6-3 to TRBJ1-1; D perhaps matches TRBD1 (6 bases). CDR1 MNHEY and CDR2 SVGEGT come from the germline V gene. The CDR3 is 15 residues long. Trimming removed 5 bases at V and 0 bases at J, with 13 bases between. DNA of the CDR3: TGTGCCAGCAGTCCCCAGGGGCCCATGAACACTGAAGCTTTCTTT. Its protein is CASSPQGPMNTEAFF.

The V and J genes are TRBV4-3 and TRBJ1-2; D is perhaps TRBD1 (5 bases). The V end was cut by 0 bases, the J end by 8 bases, with 16 bases between. The germline gives CDR1 LGHNA, CDR2 YSLEER. The CDR3 covers 15 residues. In DNA form, the CDR3 reads TGCGCCAGCAGCCAAGATAGGCAGGGCGGGAGAGGCTACACCTTC. Translating gives CASSQDRQGGRGYTF.

This sequence joins TRBV10-3 and TRBJ2-3; D is unclear. CDR1 is ENHRY and CDR2 is SYGVKD in the germline V gene. Deletions cut 10 bases from V and 0 bases from J, with 17 bases between. The CDR3 runs to 15 residues. CDR3 bases: TGTGCCACTTGGAATGGCCTCCTTAGCACAGATACGCAGTATTTT. This encodes CATWNGLLSTDTQYF.

V gene TRBV6-5 combines with J gene TRBJ1-6; D gene unclear. V gave up 6 bases and J gave up 8 bases, with 8 bases separating them. The germline V gene encodes CDR1 MNHEY and CDR2 SVGAGI. The CDR3 consists of 12 residues. Here the CDR3 reads CASSAGDSPLHF. The DNA for the CDR3 is TGTGCCAGCAGCGCCGGGGATTCACCCCTCCACTTT.

This chain connects TRBV9 to TRBJ2-7; 7 bases are shared with TRBD2. Germline-derived CDR1 and CDR2 are SGDLS and YYNGEE. Trimming removed 3 bases from V and 6 bases from J; junction bases left unmatched: 24. This CDR3 spans 19 amino acids. CDR3 DNA sequence: TGTGCCAGCAGCGCCGGGTCTCCGGGGGGTTCTCGAGCTTATGGCGAGCAGTACTTC. This encodes CASSAGSPGGSRAYGEQYF. Complete variable domain (other parts from reference TRBV9 and TRBJ2-7): DSGVTQTPKHLITATGQRVTLRCSPRSGDLSVYWYQQSLDQGLQFLIQYYNGEERAKGNILERFSAQQFPDLHSELNLSSLELGDSALYFCASSAGSPGGSRAYGEQYFGPGTRLTVT.

The gene calls are TRBV4-2 and TRBJ1-6; D is unresolved. Germline V gene sequence: CDR1 LGHNA, CDR2 YNFKEQ. This CDR3 comprises 16 residues. Trimming removed 6 bases from V and 4 bases from J, with 16 bases in between. The CDR3 DNA sequence: TGTGCCAGCAGTCCGGCGTGGGTCCAGTATAATTCACCCCTCCACTTT. Translation gives CASSPAWVQYNSPLHF.